The 2 T cell receptor delta chains below come from one sample, sequenced in a study of delta chain sequences of gamma delta T cells. TCRdb re-called clones from the 5' RACE reads using CATT. The data show about 740 delta-chain clones, with 22% seen just once and 40% to 55% held by the top ten. Source material: either unsorted cells or a sorted T cell fraction (not recorded which). Source of these receptors: a human donor in good health.

V gene TRDV2 combines with J gene TRDJ3, with 8 bases lining up with TRDD3. The V and J ends lost 2 bases and 0 bases, in that order; junction bases with no gene match: 11. Germline CDR1 is GEAIGNYY and CDR2 is EKD. The CDR3 spans 20 residues. CDR3 residues: CACDRISGGRSSWDTRQMFF. CDR3 DNA: TGTGCCTGTGACAGAATATCTGGGGGACGCAGCTCCTGGGACACCCGACAGATGTTTTTC.

This clone was counted a few times. The J gene is TRDJ1, the V gene TRDV2, with TRDD3 matching over 13 bases. Trimming at V came to 0 bases and at J to 1 base, leaving 10 bases not matched to a gene. Germline-derived CDR1 and CDR2 are GEAIGNYY and EKD. CDR3 length equals 19 residues. CDR3 coding DNA: TGTGCCTGTGACACCGTACTGGGGGATACGGGTCGTCGCACCGATAAACTCATCTTT. This translates into CACDTVLGDTGRRTDKLIF.